These T cell receptor beta chains were read from a single sample in a study of blood T cell repertoires in COVID-19. This table comes from immunoSEQ multiplex PCR, and its TCRdb copy is limited to in-frame clones, with some not included. The data show around 30,000 clones, 80% to 90% seen once. Sequencing was carried out using peripheral blood. The receptors were sampled from a woman aged 35 to 49 with active or convalescent COVID-19. CDR3s include the opening cysteine and the closing phenylalanine or tryptophan.

j_call v_call cdr3_aa
TRBJ1-5 TRBV27 CASRSGFGQPQHF
TRBJ2-7 TRBV3-1/TRBV3-2 CASRHGTGEDEQYF
TRBJ2-2 TRBV3-1/TRBV3-2 CASSRGLGATGELFF
TRBJ1-6 TRBV18 CASSPPGSYNSPLHF
TRBJ1-1 TRBV5-1 CASSLVPGDTEAFF
TRBJ2-7 TRBV30 CAWSVSGGAGYEQYF
TRBJ2-1 TRBV5-1 CASSPGTSGSGYNEQFF
TRBJ2-7 TRBV2 CASRDQAGREQYF
TRBJ1-4 TRBV30 CAWSQGRDEKLFF
TRBJ1-5 TRBV2 CASSENWGHQPQHF
TRBJ2-3 TRBV30 CAWSVQEDTQYF
TRBJ1-6 TRBV24-1 CATRATGNSPLHF
TRBJ1-4 TRBV3-1/TRBV3-2 CASSQVRGSNEKLFF
TRBJ2-1 TRBV19 CASSPRTGAPSYNEQFF
TRBJ1-5 TRBV29-1 CSVRTVNQPQHF
TRBJ1-2 TRBV12-3/TRBV12-4 CASSLPTYYGYTF
TRBJ2-1 TRBV6-5 CASSRTGAPGNEQFF
TRBJ1-5 TRBV5-1 CASSLTDSTYQPQHF
TRBJ2-7 TRBV12-3/TRBV12-4 CASRAGVTEQYF
TRBJ2-5 TRBV3-1/TRBV3-2 CASSQAGLAEETQYF
TRBJ1-2 TRBV5-4 CASSLFLGYGYTF
TRBJ2-1 TRBV5-4 CASSVRDRGRRNEQFF
TRBJ2-1 TRBV25-1 CASSEFNGRANEQFF
TRBJ2-7 TRBV18 CASSPLPSGSYEQYF
TRBJ2-1 TRBV7-2 CASSLVTGETRVEQFF
TRBJ2-7 TRBV28 CASREGGALGEQYF
TRBJ2-7 TRBV19 CASSIDWSGDRAYEQYF
TRBJ2-2 TRBV9 CASSVPELQGAGELFF
TRBJ2-1 TRBV10-3 CASASGGALDEQFF
TRBJ1-1 TRBV6-5 CASSYSMGAGTEAFF
TRBJ2-5 TRBV5-1 CASSSSRGGGLETQYF